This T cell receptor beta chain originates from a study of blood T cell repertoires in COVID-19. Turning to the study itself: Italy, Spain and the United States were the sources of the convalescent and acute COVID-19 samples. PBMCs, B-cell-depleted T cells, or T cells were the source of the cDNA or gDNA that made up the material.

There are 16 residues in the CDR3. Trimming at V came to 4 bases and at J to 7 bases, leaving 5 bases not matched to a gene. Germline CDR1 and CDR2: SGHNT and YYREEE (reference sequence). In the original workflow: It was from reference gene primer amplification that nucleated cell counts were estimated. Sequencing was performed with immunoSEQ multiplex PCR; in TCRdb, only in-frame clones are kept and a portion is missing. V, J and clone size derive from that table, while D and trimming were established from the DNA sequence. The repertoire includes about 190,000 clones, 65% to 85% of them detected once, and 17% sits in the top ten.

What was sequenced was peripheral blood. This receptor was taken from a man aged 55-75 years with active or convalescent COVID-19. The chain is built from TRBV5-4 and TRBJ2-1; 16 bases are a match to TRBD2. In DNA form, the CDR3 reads TGTGCCAGCAGCCCCTTGGGACTAGCGGGGGGGAATGAGCAGTTCTTC. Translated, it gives CASSPLGLAGGNEQFF.